The T cell receptor (beta chain) under discussion was sequenced for a study of blood T cell repertoires in COVID-19. Study-wide background: From T cells, B-cell-depleted T cells, or PBMCs came the material, which was cDNA or gDNA.

Clones were sequenced by immunoSEQ multiplex PCR, and TCRdb holds only the in-frame ones, with some missing. The data contain roughly 60,000 clones, almost 90% of them singletons. The V end was cut by 6 bases, the J end by 2 bases, with 13 bases between. The CDR3 covers 15 residues. Per the germline V gene, CDR1 is SGHVS and CDR2 is FNYEAQ. The chain recombines TRBV7-6 with TRBJ2-2; possibly TRBD2 for D (5 bases). Specimen: peripheral blood. The origin of this receptor is a man aged 55 to 69 with active COVID-19. DNA for the CDR3: TGTGCCAGCAGTGCTAGCCCGCTAAACACCGGGGAGCTGTTTTTT. The encoded protein is CASSASPLNTGELFF.